This T cell receptor (beta chain) was retrieved from a study of beta chain features in type 1 diabetes. The wider study: Across the samples, over 85 million sorted cells were examined in total. The study, taken as a whole, reports: With patients and controls alike, PCR might favor shorter templates to an equal degree. Whether HLA type influences TCRB rearrangement remained unresolved here.

Isolated RNA was reverse transcribed in full, so expressed TCRB transcripts were sequenced. Clones were read by immunoSEQ multiplex PCR, and TCRdb kept only the in-frame ones, dropping some. The sample lists fewer than 350,000 clones, 7% to 9% seen once, with about 0.93% in the top ten. With regard to this clone: Its matching antigen is unknown.

Cell sorting via CD45RO/CCR7/CD25/CD127/CD95/CD27 was performed to obtain CD4+ naive, central memory, regulatory and stem cell-like memory cells. V was clipped by 1 base and J by 8 bases, with 12 bases between them. Germline lookup yields CDR1 SNHLY and CDR2 FYNNEI. CDR3 length equals 15 residues. The receptor's source is a woman aged 18-30 years in good health. Material for sequencing was central memory CD4+ T cells from blood. The rearrangement links TRBV2 to TRBJ1-6, with D tentatively TRBD1 (6 bases). CDR3 sequence (DNA): TGTGCCAGCAGTGAAGAGCAGGGGTGGGATTCACCCCTCCACTTT. Its translation: CASSEEQGWDSPLHF.